Following are 3 T cell receptor beta chains from one sample sequenced in a study of vaccination effects on CD4 cells after COVID-19. No cognate antigen is known for these TCRs. Assay: immunoSEQ multiplex PCR; the TCRdb copy retains only in-frame clones and omits some. This table holds around 40,000 clones, roughly 73% found once. The ViraFEST assay expanded antigen-specific CD4+ T cells with viral peptide pools before sequencing. Once cultured for 10 to 11 days, the cells underwent separation to obtain CD4+ T cells. SARS-CoV-2 infected the person between March and December 2020, as confirmed by PCR. The specimen comprised CD4+ T cells from PBMCs cultured with a peptide pool, sampled before COVID-19 vaccination. The receptors shown here come from a human donor who had a prior SARS-CoV-2 infection.

This clone was observed a few times. V gene TRBV6-5 combines with J gene TRBJ2-2; D is possibly TRBD2 (5 bases). In germline, CDR1 is MNHEY, CDR2 SVGAGI. Trimming shortened V by 6 bases and J by 5 bases, and 10 bases separated the two germline ends. The CDR3 has 13 residues. The CDR3 reads CASRIASTGELFF. CDR3 in DNA: TGTGCCAGCAGGATAGCGTCGACCGGGGAGCTGTTTTTT.

V gene TRBV6-5 combines with J gene TRBJ2-5, with D possibly TRBD1 on 5 matching bases. The CDR3 has 14 residues. V lost 8 bases to trimming and J lost 4 bases, with 17 bases between them. From germline, CDR1 is MNHEY and CDR2 SVGAGI. The CDR3 loop is CASVGVGQIETQYF. CDR3 in DNA: TGTGCCAGCGTAGGAGTGGGGCAAATAGAGACCCAGTACTTC.

The V gene is TRBV7-3, the J gene TRBJ2-2, with TRBD2 as a possible D gene (5 bases). V lost 0 bases and J lost 5, with 16 bases in between. The CDR3 consists of 17 residues. Per germline, CDR1 SGHTA and CDR2 FQGTGA. In DNA form, the CDR3 reads TGTGCCAGCAGCTTAACATATGTGGGCCCGGGGACCGGGGAGCTGTTTTTT. This sequence encodes CASSLTYVGPGTGELFF.